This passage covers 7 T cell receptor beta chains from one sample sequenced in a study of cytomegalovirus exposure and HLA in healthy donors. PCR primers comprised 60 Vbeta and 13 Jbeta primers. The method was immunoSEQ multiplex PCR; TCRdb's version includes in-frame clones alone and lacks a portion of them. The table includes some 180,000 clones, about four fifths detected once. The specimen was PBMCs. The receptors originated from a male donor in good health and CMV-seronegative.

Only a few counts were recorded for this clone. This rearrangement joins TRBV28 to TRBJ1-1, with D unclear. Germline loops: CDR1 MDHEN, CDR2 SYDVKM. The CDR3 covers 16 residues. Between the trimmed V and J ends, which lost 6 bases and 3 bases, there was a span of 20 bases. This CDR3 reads CASSLVGLGPHTEAFF. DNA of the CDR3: TGTGCCAGCAGCCTCGTGGGCCTTGGGCCCCACACTGAAGCTTTCTTT.

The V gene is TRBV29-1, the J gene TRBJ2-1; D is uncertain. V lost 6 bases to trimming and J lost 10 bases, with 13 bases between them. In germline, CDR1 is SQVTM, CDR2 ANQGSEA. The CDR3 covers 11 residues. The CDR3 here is CSVTSGGEQFF. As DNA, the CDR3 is TGCAGCGTCACCTCTGGCGGAGAGCAGTTCTTC.

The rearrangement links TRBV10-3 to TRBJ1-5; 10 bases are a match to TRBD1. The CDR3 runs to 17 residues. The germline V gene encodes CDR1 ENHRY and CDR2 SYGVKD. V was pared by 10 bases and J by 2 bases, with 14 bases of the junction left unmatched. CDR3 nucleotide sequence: TGTGCCACCTGGGACAGGGGAAGTTTTGTAGGCAATCAGCCCCAGCATTTT. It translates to CATWDRGSFVGNQPQHF.

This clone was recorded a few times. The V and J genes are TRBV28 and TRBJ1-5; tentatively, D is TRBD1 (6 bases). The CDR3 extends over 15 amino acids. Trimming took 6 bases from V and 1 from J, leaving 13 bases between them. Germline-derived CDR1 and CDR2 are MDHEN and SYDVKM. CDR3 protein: CASRAIDRSNQPQHF. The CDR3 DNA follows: TGTGCCAGCAGAGCAATAGACAGGAGCAATCAGCCCCAGCATTTT.

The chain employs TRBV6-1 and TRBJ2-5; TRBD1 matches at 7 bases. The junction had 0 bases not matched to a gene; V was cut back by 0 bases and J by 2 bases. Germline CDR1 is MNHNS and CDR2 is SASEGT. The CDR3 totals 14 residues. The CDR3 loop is CASSEATGQETQYF. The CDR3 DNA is TGTGCCAGCAGTGAAGCGACAGGGCAAGAGACCCAGTACTTC.

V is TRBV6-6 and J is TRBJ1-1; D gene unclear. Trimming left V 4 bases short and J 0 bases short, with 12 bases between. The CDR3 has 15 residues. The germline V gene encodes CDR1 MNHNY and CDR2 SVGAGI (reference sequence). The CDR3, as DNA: TGTGCCAGCAGTTTAGTGGGGAGGATGAACACTGAAGCTTTCTTT. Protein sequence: CASSLVGRMNTEAFF.

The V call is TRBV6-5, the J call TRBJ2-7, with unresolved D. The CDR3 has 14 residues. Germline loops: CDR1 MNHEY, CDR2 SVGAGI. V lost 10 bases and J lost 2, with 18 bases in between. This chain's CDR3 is CATGEVSLAYEQYF. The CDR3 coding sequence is TGTGCCACTGGAGAGGTATCCTTAGCCTACGAGCAGTACTTC.